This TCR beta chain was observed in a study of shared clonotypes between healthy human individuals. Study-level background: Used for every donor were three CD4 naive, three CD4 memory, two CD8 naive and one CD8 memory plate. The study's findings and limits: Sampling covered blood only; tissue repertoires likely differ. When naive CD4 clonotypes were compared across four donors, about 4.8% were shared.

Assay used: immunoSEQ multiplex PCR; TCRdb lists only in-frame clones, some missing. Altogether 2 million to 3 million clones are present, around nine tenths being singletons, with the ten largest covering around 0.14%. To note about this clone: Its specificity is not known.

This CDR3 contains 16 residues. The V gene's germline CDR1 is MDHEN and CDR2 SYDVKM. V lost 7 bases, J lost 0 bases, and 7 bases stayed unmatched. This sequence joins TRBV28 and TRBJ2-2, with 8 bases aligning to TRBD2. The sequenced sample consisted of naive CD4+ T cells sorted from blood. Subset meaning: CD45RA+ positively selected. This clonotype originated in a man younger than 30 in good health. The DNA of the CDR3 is TGTGCCAGCACCACCGGGGGGGCCGCGAACACCGGGGAGCTGTTTTTT. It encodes CASTTGGAANTGELFF.